These 16 T cell receptor beta chains were sequenced from one sample in a study of shared clonotypes between healthy human individuals (dated by TCRdb to 2018 to 2021). The library was obtained by the immunoSEQ multiplex PCR assay. TCRdb obtained this table from immuneACCESS and retained in-frame rearrangements with V and J assigned. These tables miss some clones; where compared with another copy, unresolved V genes account for less than half of the shortfall, and the remainder is unexplained. Across this sample there are 2 million to 2.5 million clones, with approximately 90% seen only once. 0.3% to 0.45% of the sample lies in the top ten. Sequenced material: naive CD4+ T cells from PBMCs. What the cell subset or site label conveys for this sample: CD45RA+ positively selected. These receptors came from a young man in good health. Some clones in this sample may be carry-over from other donors' samples.

J is TRBJ1-2 and V is TRBV2; D possibly corresponds to TRBD1 (5 bases). Germline V gene sequence: CDR1 SNHLY, CDR2 FYNNEI. This CDR3 comprises 15 residues. V was shortened by 7 bases and J by 8 bases, with 23 bases between the two germline ends. The CDR3 protein is CASKESGATLGGYTF. In nucleotides, the CDR3 is TGTGCCAGCAAGGAATCTGGGGCCACCCTCGGGGGCTACACCTTC. Filled out from reference TRBV2 and TRBJ1-2, the complete variable domain reads EPEVTQTPSHQVTQMGQEVILRCVPISNHLYFYWYRQILGQKVEFLVSFYNNEISEKSEIFDDQFSVERPDGSNFTLKIRSTKLEDSAMYFCASKESGATLGGYTFGSGTRLTVV.

V gene TRBV7-8 combines with J gene TRBJ2-7, with D tentatively TRBD1 or TRBD2 (6 bases each). With 3 bases removed from V and 5 bases from J, the gap between germline ends came to 26 bases. This CDR3 is built from 18 residues. Germline CDR1 is SGHVS and CDR2 is FQNEAQ. CDR3 DNA: TGTGCCAGCAGCTTGCGGGCGGCAGACAGGAGGGAAAGCGACGAGCAGTACTTC. Its protein is CASSLRAADRRESDEQYF. The full variable domain, its missing parts supplied by reference TRBV7-8 and TRBJ2-7, is GAGVSQSPRYKVAKRGQDVALRCDPISGHVSLFWYQQALGQGPEFLTYFQNEAQLDKSGLPSDRFFAERPEGSVSTLKIQRTQQEDSAVYLCASSLRAADRRESDEQYFGPGTRLTVT.

V is TRBV5-1 and J is TRBJ2-5, with a weak D call TRBD2 (6 bases). Trimming took 3 bases from V and 4 from J, leaving 13 bases between them. This CDR3 contains 14 residues. Per the germline V gene, CDR1 is SGHRS and CDR2 is YFSETQ. The CDR3 is CASSWGDFSETQYF. The CDR3 DNA sequence: TGCGCCAGCAGCTGGGGGGACTTTTCAGAGACCCAGTACTTC.

This clone has just one count. This chain's CDR3 is CASSDRGWQETQYF. DNA for the CDR3: TGTGCCAGCAGCGACAGGGGATGGCAAGAGACCCAGTACTTC. V gene TRBV2 combines with J gene TRBJ2-5, with 8 bases matching TRBD1. CDR3 length: 14 residues. V shed 6 bases, J shed 2 bases, and the junction held 5 bases outside the gene matches. Germline CDR1 is SNHLY and CDR2 is FYNNEI.

The chain carries TRBV19 and TRBJ2-2, with 7 bases aligning to TRBD1. Per germline, CDR1 LNHDA and CDR2 SQIVND (reference sequence). The V gene end was trimmed by 6 bases and the J gene end by 8 bases; junction bases not matched to a gene: 12. This CDR3 region has 15 residues. The CDR3 nucleotides are TGTGCCAGTAGCCCCGGACAGGCATGGATTGGGGAGCTGTTTTTT. Amino acids: CASSPGQAWIGELFF.

The chain employs TRBV7-7 and TRBJ1-3; 7 bases fit TRBD1. The CDR3 length is 15 residues. The germline CDR1 and CDR2 sequences are SSHAT and FNYEAQ (reference sequence). The junction had 4 bases not matched to a gene; V was cut back by 5 bases and J by 0 bases. CDR3 in amino acids: CASSAGTASGNTIYF. The CDR3, as DNA: TGTGCCAGCAGCGCCGGGACAGCCTCTGGAAACACCATATATTTT.

This sequence joins TRBV27 and TRBJ2-2; 9 bases line up with TRBD2. The V gene end was trimmed by 2 bases and the J gene end by 6 bases; junction bases not matched to a gene: 13. Germline V gene sequence: CDR1 MNHEY, CDR2 SMNVEV (reference sequence). This CDR3 has 18 amino acids. The CDR3 region has the DNA TGTGCCAGCAGTTTACTACTGGCTAGCGGGAACACCCCCGGGGAGCTGTTTTTT. Translating it yields CASSLLLASGNTPGELFF.

The gene calls are TRBV2 and TRBJ2-7; D uncertain. The CDR3 spans 14 residues. V was cut by 4 bases and J by 0 bases, with 10 bases left in between. Germline V CDR1 and CDR2: SNHLY, FYNNEI. CDR3 amino acids: CASSVVTGSYEQYF. The CDR3 bases are TGTGCCAGCAGTGTCGTCACCGGCTCCTACGAGCAGTACTTC.

This chain joins TRBV29-1 and TRBJ1-3; the D gene is possibly TRBD1 (5 bases). This CDR3 region has 14 residues. Germline values: CDR1 SQVTM, CDR2 ANQGSEA. V dropped 6 bases and J dropped 0 bases, with 12 bases sitting between them. The chain's CDR3 is CSVQQVYSGNTIYF. CDR3 coding DNA: TGCAGCGTCCAACAGGTTTACTCTGGAAACACCATATATTTT. The full variable domain, its missing parts supplied by reference TRBV29-1 and TRBJ1-3, is SAVISQKPSRDICQRGTSLTIQCQVDSQVTMMFWYRQQPGQSLTLIATANQGSEATYESGFVIDKFPISRPNLTFSTLTVSNMSPEDSSIYLCSVQQVYSGNTIYFGEGSWLTVV.

The chain has TRBV4-3 and TRBJ2-3; the match to TRBD1 covers 8 bases. The germline CDR1 and CDR2 sequences are LGHNA and YSLEER. The CDR3 loop spans 17 amino acids. J lost 2 bases, V lost 0 bases, and 7 bases had no gene match. The CDR3 region is CASSQDVRTGLTDTQYF. DNA of the CDR3: TGCGCCAGCAGCCAAGATGTTCGGACAGGGCTCACAGATACGCAGTATTTT.

As to this clone: This same CDR3 is encoded by further DNA sequences in the sample. The rearrangement joins TRBV18 to TRBJ2-7; TRBD1 agrees at 11 bases. This CDR3 has 15 amino acids. CDR1 is KGHSH, CDR2 LQKENI, per germline. V trimming: 3 bases; J trimming: 0 bases; junction bases outside the gene matches: 1. The CDR3, as DNA: TGTGCCAGCTCACCCGGGACAGGGGGCTCCTACGAGCAGTACTTC. Its protein product is CASSPGTGGSYEQYF. Variable domain in full (rest from reference TRBV18 and TRBJ2-7): NAGVMQNPRHLVRRRGQEARLRCSPMKGHSHVYWYRQLPEEGLKFMVYLQKENIIDESGMPKERFSAEFPKEGPSILRIQQVVRGDSAAYFCASSPGTGGSYEQYFGPGTRLTVT.

This sequence joins TRBV29-1 and TRBJ1-1; D unclear. This CDR3 has 13 residues. The V end lost 1 base, the J end lost 4 bases, and 10 bases lay between the germline ends. Germline V lookup: CDR1 SQVTM, CDR2 ANQGSEA. CDR3 amino acids: CSVEGNPGTEAFF. For the CDR3, the DNA is TGCAGCGTTGAAGGCAACCCAGGCACTGAAGCTTTCTTT. Complete variable domain (other parts from reference TRBV29-1 and TRBJ1-1): SAVISQKPSRDICQRGTSLTIQCQVDSQVTMMFWYRQQPGQSLTLIATANQGSEATYESGFVIDKFPISRPNLTFSTLTVSNMSPEDSSIYLCSVEGNPGTEAFFGQGTRLTVV.

The chain carries TRBV18 and TRBJ1-3; D not resolved. Trimming stripped 3 bases from V and 1 base from J, with 10 bases between. There are 15 residues in the CDR3. CDR1 and CDR2 from the germline V gene are KGHSH and LQKENI. In DNA, the CDR3 is TGTGCCAGCTCACCTCCCGGTCCTTCTGGAAACACCATATATTTT. Encoded protein: CASSPPGPSGNTIYF.

The V and J genes are TRBV27 and TRBJ2-2, with 13 bases matching TRBD2. With V trimmed by 8 bases and J by 10 bases, 13 bases remained unmatched. Germline CDR1 and CDR2: MNHEY and SMNVEV (reference sequence). The CDR3 covers 16 residues. The CDR3 here is CASGLTSGGGMVELFF. The CDR3 nucleotides read TGTGCCAGCGGGCTAACTAGCGGGGGGGGCATGGTGGAGCTGTTTTTT.

The CDR3 spells CASSLGGLREKLFF. The CDR3 DNA sequence: TGTGCCAGCAGTCTAGGGGGGCTTCGTGAAAAACTGTTTTTT. This rearrangement joins TRBV28 to TRBJ1-4; D perhaps matches TRBD1 (6 bases). V lost 5 bases to trimming and J lost 7 bases, with 14 bases between them. Per the germline V gene, CDR1 is MDHEN and CDR2 is SYDVKM. The CDR3 has 14 amino acids.

J is TRBJ2-5 and V is TRBV7-2, with D unclear. V was clipped by 3 bases and J by 5 bases, with 10 bases between them. This CDR3 spans 13 amino acids. Per germline, CDR1 SGHTA and CDR2 FQGNSA. For the CDR3, the DNA is TGTGCCAGCAGCTTGGAAGGTCCTGAGACCCAGTACTTC. Its translation is CASSLEGPETQYF.